The source of this T cell receptor beta chain is a study of T cells in Graves' hyperthyroidism and ophthalmopathy. Study results and limitations: Most thyroid clonotypes that were expanded above 0.001 also turned up in blood.

RNA transcripts served as the template for amplifying TCR beta CDR3 regions. In the first-round RT-PCR of the TCR CDR3, the HTBI primer set was used. TCRdb re-analysed the multiplex PCR reads in MiXCR, keeping a single row per CDR3 protein. In the table there are some 510,000 distinct CDR3 sequences, less than 25% of which are singletons. It was uncontrolled infection, other autoimmune disease, pregnancy or lactation that excluded patients. This clonotype was detected many times. The antigen is undetermined. Specimen: blood. The TCR sequence derives from a man between 18 and 29 years old with Graves' hyperthyroidism.

The DNA of the CDR3 is TGTGCCAGCAGTTTTCTGAGGGAAGGTCAGCCCCAGCATTTT. This translates into CASSFLREGQPQHF. This rearrangement joins TRBV28 to TRBJ1-5; D gene uncertain. V was clipped by 3 bases and J by 6 bases, with 12 bases between them. The CDR3 consists of 14 residues. The germline V gene has CDR1 MDHEN and CDR2 SYDVKM.